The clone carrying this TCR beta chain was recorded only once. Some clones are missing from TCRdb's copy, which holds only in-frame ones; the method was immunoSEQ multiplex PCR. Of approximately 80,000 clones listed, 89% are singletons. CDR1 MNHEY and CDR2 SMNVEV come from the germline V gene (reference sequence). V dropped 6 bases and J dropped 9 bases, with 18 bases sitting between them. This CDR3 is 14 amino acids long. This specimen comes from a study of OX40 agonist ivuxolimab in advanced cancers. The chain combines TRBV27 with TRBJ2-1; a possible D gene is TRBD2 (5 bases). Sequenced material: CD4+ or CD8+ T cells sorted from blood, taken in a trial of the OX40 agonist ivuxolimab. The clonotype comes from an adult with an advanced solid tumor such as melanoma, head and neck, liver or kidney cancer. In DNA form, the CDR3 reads TGTGCCAGCAGAACCTTCGAGAGAGGACTTGAGCAGTTCTTC. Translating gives CASRTFERGLEQFF.